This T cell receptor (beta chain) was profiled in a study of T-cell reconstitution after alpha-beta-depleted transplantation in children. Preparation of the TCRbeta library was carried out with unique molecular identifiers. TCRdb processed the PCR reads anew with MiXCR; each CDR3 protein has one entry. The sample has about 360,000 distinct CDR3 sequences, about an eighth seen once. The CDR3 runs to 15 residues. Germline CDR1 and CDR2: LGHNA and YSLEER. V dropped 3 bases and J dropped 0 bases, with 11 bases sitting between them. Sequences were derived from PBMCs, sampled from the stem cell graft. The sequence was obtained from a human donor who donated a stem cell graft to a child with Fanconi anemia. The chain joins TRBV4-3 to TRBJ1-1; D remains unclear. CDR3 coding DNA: TGCGCCAGCAGCCACGGACGGCAGCTGAACACTGAAGCTTTCTTT. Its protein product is CASSHGRQLNTEAFF.